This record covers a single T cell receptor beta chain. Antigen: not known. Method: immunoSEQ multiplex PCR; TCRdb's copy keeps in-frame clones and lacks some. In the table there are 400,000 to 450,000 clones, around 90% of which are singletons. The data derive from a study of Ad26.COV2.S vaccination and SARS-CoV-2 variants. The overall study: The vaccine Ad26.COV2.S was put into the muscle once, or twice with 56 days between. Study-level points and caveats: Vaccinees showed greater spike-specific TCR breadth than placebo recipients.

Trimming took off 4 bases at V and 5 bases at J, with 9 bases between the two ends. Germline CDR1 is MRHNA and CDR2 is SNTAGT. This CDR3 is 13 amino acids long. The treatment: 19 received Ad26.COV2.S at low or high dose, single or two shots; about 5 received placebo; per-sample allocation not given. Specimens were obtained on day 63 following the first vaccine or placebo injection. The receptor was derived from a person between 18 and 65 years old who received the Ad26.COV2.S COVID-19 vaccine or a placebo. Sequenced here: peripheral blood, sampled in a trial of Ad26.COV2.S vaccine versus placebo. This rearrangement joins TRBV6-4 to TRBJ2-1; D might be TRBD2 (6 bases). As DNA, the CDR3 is TGTGCCAGCAGTGTACGGGAGAACAATGAGCAGTTCTTC. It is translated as CASSVRENNEQFF.